Listed below are T cell receptor beta chains from one sample, sequenced in a study of cytomegalovirus exposure and HLA in healthy donors. Clones were sequenced by immunoSEQ multiplex PCR, and TCRdb holds only the in-frame ones, with some missing. The sample yields about 100,000 clones, 60% to 85% seen once. Sequencing was performed on PBMCs. The receptors were sampled from a female donor in good health and CMV-seropositive. Each CDR3 is given with its conserved first and last residue. Each record gives: clone size, D gene, CDR3 length, V gene, J gene, CDR3 DNA, CDR3 protein. The D gene is left open where the match is weak. Clone size is shown for a subset of rows, as once, few, many or a class of expanded clone.

>-|-|12|TRBV9|TRBJ1-2
TGTGCCAGCAGCGCACAGGATTATGGCTACACCTTC
CASSAQDYGYTF
>-|-|16|TRBV15|TRBJ1-5
TGTGCCACCAGCAGAGGCCTCAGGGATAGCAATCAGCCCCAGCATTTT
CATSRGLRDSNQPQHF
>-|TRBD2|16|TRBV7-8|TRBJ2-5
TGTGCCAGCAGCTTAGAAGGGGGACTAGCCGGCGAGACCCAGTACTTC
CASSLEGGLAGETQYF
>-|-|15|TRBV5-5|TRBJ1-5
TGTGCCAGCAGCCAACATGTTACGAGCAATCAGCCCCAGCATTTT
CASSQHVTSNQPQHF
>few|-|15|TRBV7-9|TRBJ1-1
TGTGCCAGCAGCTCCCAGGGCGGGGGGCCCACTGAAGCTTTCTTT
CASSSQGGGPTEAFF
>-|TRBD1|15|TRBV7-9|TRBJ2-3
TGTGCCAGCGTAGACAGGGGTCGGACAACAGATACGCAGTATTTT
CASVDRGRTTDTQYF
>-|-|14|TRBV7-9|TRBJ1-1
TGTGCCAGCAGCTTAACGGACGTCCGGGGGGAAGCTTTCTTT
CASSLTDVRGEAFF
>-|-|15|TRBV11-2|TRBJ2-5
TGTGCCAGCAGCTTAGGGTGGCAACTAGCCGGTACCCAGTACTTC
CASSLGWQLAGTQYF
>-|-|16|TRBV30|TRBJ1-5
TGTGCCTGGAGTGCCCCTATCGTTAATAGCAATCAGCCCCAGCATTTT
CAWSAPIVNSNQPQHF
>-|TRBD2|18|TRBV11-2|TRBJ2-3
TGTGCCAGCAGCTCCGTAGCGGGAGGGCCTGTCAGTGCAGATACGCAGTATTTT
CASSSVAGGPVSADTQYF
>-|TRBD1|12|TRBV10-2|TRBJ2-5
TGCGCCAGCAGCAGGGGGCCTGAGACCCAGTACTTC
CASSRGPETQYF
>-|-|12|TRBV19|TRBJ1-4
TGTGCCAGTAGTATACAGGGAGAAAAACTGTTTTTT
CASSIQGEKLFF
>-|-|15|TRBV7-3|TRBJ2-1
TGTGCCAGCAGCTTAAATCCTAGGAGCCGCAATGAGCAGTTCTTC
CASSLNPRSRNEQFF
>once|TRBD1|15|TRBV6-1|TRBJ2-7
TGTGCCAGCAGTGAATCGGGGACAGGACCCTACGAGCAGTACTTC
CASSESGTGPYEQYF
>-|-|13|TRBV12-2|TRBJ1-1
TGTGCAAGTCGCTTAGCGATTGGGAAGGATCAGGGATTT
CASRLAIGKDQGF
>-|-|19|TRBV15|TRBJ2-7
TGTGCCACCAGCAGAGCTTCCGGGGGTTCGGGGAGGAGGAGGAACGAGCAGTACTTC
CATSRASGGSGRRRNEQYF
>-|-|13|TRBV28|TRBJ2-7
TGTGCCAGCAGGCGAACAGTTGGAAACGAGCAGTACTTC
CASRRTVGNEQYF
>-|TRBD1|16|TRBV29-1|TRBJ2-2
TGCAGCGTTACCCCCCGGGGGACAGGGGGTAACGGGGAGCTGTTTTTT
CSVTPRGTGGNGELFF
>few|-|13|TRBV6-5|TRBJ1-1
TGTGCCAGCAACTTACAGGGAAACACTGAAGCTTTCTTT
CASNLQGNTEAFF
>once|-|16|TRBV18|TRBJ1-2
TGTGCCAGCTCACCTCTCGAGGGTGTCGCTAACTATGGCTACACCTTC
CASSPLEGVANYGYTF
>few|TRBD1|16|TRBV14|TRBJ2-3
TGTGCCAGCAGCCAAGGGACAGGGGCTTTCACAGATACGCAGTATTTT
CASSQGTGAFTDTQYF
>-|TRBD2|18|TRBV28|TRBJ2-3
TGTGCCACCTTTGCGGGAGGCGCGCCTATATCACCCACAGATACGCAGTATTTT
CATFAGGAPISPTDTQYF
>-|-|13|TRBV5-6|TRBJ2-5
TGTGCCAGCAGCGAAAGGGGTCGGGAGACCCAGTACTTC
CASSERGRETQYF
>-|TRBD2|15|TRBV7-8|TRBJ2-1
TGTGCCAGCAGCTTAGTTTTTCTAGCGGTGAATGAGCAGTTCTTC
CASSLVFLAVNEQFF
>-|-|13|TRBV19|TRBJ2-5
TGTGCCAGTAGTTTTACAGGGTCGGAGACCCAGTACTTC
CASSFTGSETQYF
>-|TRBD1|16|TRBV19|TRBJ2-3
TGTGCCAGTAGTCTTGGACAGGGGGCGCGCACAGATACGCAGTATTTT
CASSLGQGARTDTQYF
>-|TRBD1|16|TRBV4-1|TRBJ2-7
TGCGCCAGCAGCCGTCTCCCGACAGGGGGCGAGTACGAGCAGTACTTC
CASSRLPTGGEYEQYF
>-|-|14|TRBV5-4|TRBJ1-4
TGTGCCAGCAGCTTGAGTGGGAGGAGGGAAAAACTGTTTTTT
CASSLSGRREKLFF
>-|-|15|TRBV28|TRBJ2-5
TGTGCCAGCAGAACCTTTGCGGCGGGACAAGAGACCCAGTACTTC
CASRTFAAGQETQYF
>-|-|11|TRBV7-2|TRBJ1-1
TGTGCCAGTTCAGCGGGGCCTGAAGCTTTCTTT
CASSAGPEAFF
>-|-|15|TRBV7-6|TRBJ1-2
TGTGCCAGCAGCTTAGGCTCAGGGTCCAACTATGGCTACACCTTC
CASSLGSGSNYGYTF
>-|TRBD1|16|TRBV5-1|TRBJ1-1
TGCGCCAGCAGCTCCAGACAGGGGGGGTTGAACACTGAAGCTTTCTTT
CASSSRQGGLNTEAFF
>-|-|15|TRBV5-5|TRBJ1-5
TGTGCCAGCAGCTTGGCGGGAGTGGGCAATCAGCCCCAGCATTTT
CASSLAGVGNQPQHF
>-|-|12|TRBV7-9|TRBJ2-3
TGTGCCAGCAGTTACAACACAGATACGCAGTATTTT
CASSYNTDTQYF
>-|TRBD1|16|TRBV18|TRBJ1-4
TGTGCCAGCTCACCCCTCGAGAACAGGGGGAATAGGGAACTGTTTTTT
CASSPLENRGNRELFF
>-|-|14|TRBV27|TRBJ1-3
TGTGCCAGCCGGAGGACTGCCGCTGGAAACACCATATATTTT
CASRRTAAGNTIYF
>-|-|15|TRBV5-1|TRBJ1-2
TGCGCCAGCAGCTTTGAGGGCGGACTCCAACGGGGCTACACCTTC
CASSFEGGLQRGYTF
>-|-|13|TRBV29-1|TRBJ1-2
TGCAGCGTTGATCCACAGGGTAACTATGGCTACACCTTC
CSVDPQGNYGYTF
>-|TRBD2|16|TRBV7-2|TRBJ2-1
TGTGCCAGCAGCTTAGCCGGGCCTAGCGGGGCCTCGCGGCAGTTCTTC
CASSLAGPSGASRQFF
>-|-|14|TRBV11-2|TRBJ2-7
TGTGCCAGCAGCTTAGTGGGGGCATCCTACGAGCAGTACTTC
CASSLVGASYEQYF
>-|TRBD2|18|TRBV7-2|TRBJ2-1
TGTGCCAGCAGCTTAGCTACACTCGGGACTAGCGGGGGAAGGGAGCAGTTCTTC
CASSLATLGTSGGREQFF
>-|TRBD2|17|TRBV27|TRBJ2-1
TGTGCCAGCAGACCACTAGCGGGGGGCCTCTCCTACAATGAGCAGTTCTTC
CASRPLAGGLSYNEQFF
>few|TRBD1|14|TRBV25-1|TRBJ1-2
TGTGCCAGCAGTGGACAGGGACGGACCTATGGCTACACCTTC
CASSGQGRTYGYTF
>-|TRBD1|15|TRBV6-1|TRBJ2-7
TGTGCCAGCAGTGAAGGACAGGGGTGGTATTACGAGCAGTACTTC
CASSEGQGWYYEQYF
>few|-|15|TRBV5-1|TRBJ1-4
TGCGCCAGCAGCTTGGCCGGGATTAAGGGTGAAAAACTGTTTTTT
CASSLAGIKGEKLFF
>-|-|16|TRBV11-2|TRBJ2-3
TGTGCCAGCAGCCGGCTAACAGGGTCTAACACAGATACGCAGTATTTT
CASSRLTGSNTDTQYF
>-|TRBD1|14|TRBV9|TRBJ1-2
TGTGCCAGCAGCTCAAGACAGGGCACCTATGGCTACACCTTC
CASSSRQGTYGYTF
>-|-|15|TRBV30|TRBJ1-1
TGTGCCTGGAGTGTAGTATCTACGGGGAACACTGAAGCTTTCTTT
CAWSVVSTGNTEAFF
>few|-|14|TRBV2|TRBJ1-2
TGTGCCAGCAAGCTAGAGCTTATGTACTATGGCTACACCTTC
CASKLELMYYGYTF
>-|-|15|TRBV5-1|TRBJ1-2
TGCGCCAGCAGCACGGGCGGACCCGGAGGCTATGGCTACACCTTC
CASSTGGPGGYGYTF
>-|-|14|TRBV7-2|TRBJ2-4
TGTGCCAGCACCACCCAGGGGGGCAAAAACATTCAGTACTTC
CASTTQGGKNIQYF
>once|-|13|TRBV9|TRBJ1-2
TGTGCCAGCAGCGTAGCACAGTTCTATGGCTACACCTTC
CASSVAQFYGYTF